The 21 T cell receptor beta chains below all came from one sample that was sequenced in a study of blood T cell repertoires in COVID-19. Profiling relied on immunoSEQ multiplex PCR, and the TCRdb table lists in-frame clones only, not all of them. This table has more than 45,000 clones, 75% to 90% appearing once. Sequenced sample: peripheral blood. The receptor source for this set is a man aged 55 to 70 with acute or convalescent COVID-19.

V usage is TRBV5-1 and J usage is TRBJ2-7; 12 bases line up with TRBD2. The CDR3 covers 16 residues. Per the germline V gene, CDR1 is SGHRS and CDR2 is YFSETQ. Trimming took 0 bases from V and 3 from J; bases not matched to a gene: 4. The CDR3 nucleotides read TGCGCCAGCAGCTTGGCGGCTAGCGGGAGGGTCTACGAGCAGTACTTC. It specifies CASSLAASGRVYEQYF.

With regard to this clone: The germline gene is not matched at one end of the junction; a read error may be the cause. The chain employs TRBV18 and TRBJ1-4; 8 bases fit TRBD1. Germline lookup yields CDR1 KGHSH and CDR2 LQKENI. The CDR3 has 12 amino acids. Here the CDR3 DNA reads TGTGCCAGCTCAACGGACGAGGACAGGGAGATTTTT. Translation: CASSTDEDREIF.

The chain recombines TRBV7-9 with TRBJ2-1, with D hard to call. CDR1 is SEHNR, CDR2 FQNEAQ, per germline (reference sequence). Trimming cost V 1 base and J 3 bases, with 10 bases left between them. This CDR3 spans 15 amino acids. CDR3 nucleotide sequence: TGTGCCAGCAGCTTAGGGGTTAGCAGCTACAATGAGCAGTTCTTC. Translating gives CASSLGVSSYNEQFF.

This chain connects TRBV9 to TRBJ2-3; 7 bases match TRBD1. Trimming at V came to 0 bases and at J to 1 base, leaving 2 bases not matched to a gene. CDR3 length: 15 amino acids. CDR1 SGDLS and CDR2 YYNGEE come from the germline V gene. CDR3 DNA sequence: TGTGCCAGCAGCGTAGTAACAGGGGGCACAGATACGCAGTATTTT. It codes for CASSVVTGGTDTQYF.

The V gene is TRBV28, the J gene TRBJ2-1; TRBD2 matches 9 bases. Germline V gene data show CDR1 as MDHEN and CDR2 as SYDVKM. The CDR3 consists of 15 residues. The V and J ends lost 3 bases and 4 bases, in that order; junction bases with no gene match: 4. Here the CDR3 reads CASSLPSGAYNEQFF. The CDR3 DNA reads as TGTGCCAGCAGTTTGCCTAGCGGGGCTTACAATGAGCAGTTCTTC.

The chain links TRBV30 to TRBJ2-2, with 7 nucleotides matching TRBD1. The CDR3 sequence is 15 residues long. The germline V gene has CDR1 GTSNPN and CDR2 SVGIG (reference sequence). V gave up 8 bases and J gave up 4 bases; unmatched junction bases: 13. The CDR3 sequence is CAGGTDSFGTGELFF. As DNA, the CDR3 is TGTGCCGGTGGGACAGACTCTTTTGGCACCGGGGAGCTGTTTTTT. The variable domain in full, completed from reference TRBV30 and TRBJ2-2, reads SQTIHQWPATLVQPVGSPLSLECTVEGTSNPNLYWYRQAAGRGLQLLFYSVGIGQISSEVPQNLSASRPQDRQFILSSKKLLLSDSGFYLCAGGTDSFGTGELFFGEGSRLTVL.

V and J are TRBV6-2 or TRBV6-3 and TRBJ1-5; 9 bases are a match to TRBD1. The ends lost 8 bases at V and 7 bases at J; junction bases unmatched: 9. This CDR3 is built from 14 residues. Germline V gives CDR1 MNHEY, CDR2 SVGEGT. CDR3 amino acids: CASGPGTGRQPQHF. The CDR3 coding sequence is TGTGCCAGCGGCCCTGGGACAGGGAGACAGCCCCAGCATTTT.

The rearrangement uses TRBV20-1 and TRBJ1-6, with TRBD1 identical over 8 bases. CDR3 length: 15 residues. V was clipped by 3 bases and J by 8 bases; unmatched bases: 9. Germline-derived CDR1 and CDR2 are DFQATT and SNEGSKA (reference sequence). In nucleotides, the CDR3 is TGCAGTGCTAGTAAGCCCGGACAGGGTGATTCACCCCTCCACTTT. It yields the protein CSASKPGQGDSPLHF.

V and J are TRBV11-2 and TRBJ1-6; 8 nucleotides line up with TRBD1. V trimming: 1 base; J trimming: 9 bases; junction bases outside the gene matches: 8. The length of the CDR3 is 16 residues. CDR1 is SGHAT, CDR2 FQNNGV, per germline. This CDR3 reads CASSLGQAGGSSPLHF. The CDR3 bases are TGTGCCAGCAGCTTAGGGCAGGCAGGGGGCAGTTCACCCCTCCACTTT.

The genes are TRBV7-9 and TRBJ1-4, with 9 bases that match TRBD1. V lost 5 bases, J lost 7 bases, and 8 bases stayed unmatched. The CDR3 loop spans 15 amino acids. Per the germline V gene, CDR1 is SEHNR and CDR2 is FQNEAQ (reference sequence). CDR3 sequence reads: CASSTQQGALEKLFF. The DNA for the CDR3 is TGTGCCAGCAGCACGCAACAGGGGGCACTTGAAAAACTGTTTTTT. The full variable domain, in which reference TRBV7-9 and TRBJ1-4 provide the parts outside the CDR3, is DTGVSQNPRHKITKRGQNVTFRCDPISEHNRLYWYRQTLGQGPEFLTYFQNEAQLEKSRLLSDRFSAERPKGSFSTLEIQRTEQGDSAMYLCASSTQQGALEKLFFGSGTQLSVL.

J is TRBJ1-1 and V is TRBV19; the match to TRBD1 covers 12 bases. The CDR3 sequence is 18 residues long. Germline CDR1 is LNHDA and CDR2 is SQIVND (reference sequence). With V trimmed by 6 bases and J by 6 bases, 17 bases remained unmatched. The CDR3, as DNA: TGTGCCAGTAGGCCCCGGGGACAGGGGGCGGGTGCTCCACCTGAAGCTTTCTTT. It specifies CASRPRGQGAGAPPEAFF.

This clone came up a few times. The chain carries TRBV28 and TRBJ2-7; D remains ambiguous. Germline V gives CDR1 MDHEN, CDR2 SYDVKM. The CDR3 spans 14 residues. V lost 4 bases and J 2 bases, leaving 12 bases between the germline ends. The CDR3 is CASSWSTNAYEQYF. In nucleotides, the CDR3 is TGTGCCAGCAGTTGGTCCACTAATGCCTACGAGCAGTACTTC.

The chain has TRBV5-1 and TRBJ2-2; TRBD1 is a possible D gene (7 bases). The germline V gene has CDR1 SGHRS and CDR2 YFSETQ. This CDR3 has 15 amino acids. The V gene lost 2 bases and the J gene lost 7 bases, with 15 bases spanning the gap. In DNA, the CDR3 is TGCGCCAGCAGCTTAGGAGGGGGCGCGAGCGGGGAGCTGTTTTTT. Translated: CASSLGGGASGELFF.

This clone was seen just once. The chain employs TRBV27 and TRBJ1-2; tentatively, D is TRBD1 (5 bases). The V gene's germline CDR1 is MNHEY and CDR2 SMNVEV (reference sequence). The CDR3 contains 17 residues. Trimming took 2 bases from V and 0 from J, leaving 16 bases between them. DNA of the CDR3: TGTGCCAGCAGTTTAAATTGGGGGGGAACAGCTAACTATGGCTACACCTTC. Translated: CASSLNWGGTANYGYTF.

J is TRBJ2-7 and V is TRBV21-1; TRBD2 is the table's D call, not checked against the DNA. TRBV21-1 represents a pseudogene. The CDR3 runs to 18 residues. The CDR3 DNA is TGTGCCAGCAGCGCCCCCTGGGAACTAGCGGGCAGCTCCTACGAGCAGTACTTC. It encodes CASSAPWELAGSSYEQYF.

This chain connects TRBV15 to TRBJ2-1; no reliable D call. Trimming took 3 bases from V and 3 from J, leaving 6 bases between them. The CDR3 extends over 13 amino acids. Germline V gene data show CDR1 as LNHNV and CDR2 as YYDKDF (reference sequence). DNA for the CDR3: TGTGCCACCAGCAGCGGTCTCTACAATGAGCAGTTCTTC. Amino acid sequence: CATSSGLYNEQFF.

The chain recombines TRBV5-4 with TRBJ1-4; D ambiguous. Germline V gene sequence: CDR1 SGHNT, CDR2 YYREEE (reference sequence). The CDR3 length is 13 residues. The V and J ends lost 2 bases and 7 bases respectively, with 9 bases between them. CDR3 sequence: CASSFRGGEKLFF. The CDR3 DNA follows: TGTGCCAGCAGCTTTCGGGGTGGTGAAAAACTGTTTTTT.

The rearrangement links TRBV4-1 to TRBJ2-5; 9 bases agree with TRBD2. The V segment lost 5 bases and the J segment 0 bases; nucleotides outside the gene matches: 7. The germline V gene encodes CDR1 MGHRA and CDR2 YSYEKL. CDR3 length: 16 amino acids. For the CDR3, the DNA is TGCGCCAGCAGCTACGCTAGCGGGATATACCAAGAGACCCAGTACTTC. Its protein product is CASSYASGIYQETQYF.

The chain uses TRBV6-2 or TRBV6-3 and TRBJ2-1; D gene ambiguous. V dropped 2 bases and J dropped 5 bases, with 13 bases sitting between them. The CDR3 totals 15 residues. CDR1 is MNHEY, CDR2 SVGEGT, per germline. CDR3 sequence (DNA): TGTGCCAGCAGTTACGGTCTAGTGAAAAACAATGAGCAGTTCTTC. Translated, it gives CASSYGLVKNNEQFF.

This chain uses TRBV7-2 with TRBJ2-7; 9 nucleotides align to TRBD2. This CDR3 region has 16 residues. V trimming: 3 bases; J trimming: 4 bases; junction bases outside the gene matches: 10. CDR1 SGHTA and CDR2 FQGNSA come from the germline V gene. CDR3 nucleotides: TGTGCCAGCAGCTTCTTTGGTAGCGGGAGTAGGTACGAGCAGTACTTC. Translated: CASSFFGSGSRYEQYF.

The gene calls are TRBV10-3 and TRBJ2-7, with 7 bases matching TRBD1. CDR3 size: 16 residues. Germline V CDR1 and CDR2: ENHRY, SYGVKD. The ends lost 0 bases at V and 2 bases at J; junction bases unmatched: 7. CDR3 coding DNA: TGTGCCATCAGTGAGTCGCGGGCAGGGGGTACCTACGAGCAGTACTTC. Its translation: CAISESRAGGTYEQYF.